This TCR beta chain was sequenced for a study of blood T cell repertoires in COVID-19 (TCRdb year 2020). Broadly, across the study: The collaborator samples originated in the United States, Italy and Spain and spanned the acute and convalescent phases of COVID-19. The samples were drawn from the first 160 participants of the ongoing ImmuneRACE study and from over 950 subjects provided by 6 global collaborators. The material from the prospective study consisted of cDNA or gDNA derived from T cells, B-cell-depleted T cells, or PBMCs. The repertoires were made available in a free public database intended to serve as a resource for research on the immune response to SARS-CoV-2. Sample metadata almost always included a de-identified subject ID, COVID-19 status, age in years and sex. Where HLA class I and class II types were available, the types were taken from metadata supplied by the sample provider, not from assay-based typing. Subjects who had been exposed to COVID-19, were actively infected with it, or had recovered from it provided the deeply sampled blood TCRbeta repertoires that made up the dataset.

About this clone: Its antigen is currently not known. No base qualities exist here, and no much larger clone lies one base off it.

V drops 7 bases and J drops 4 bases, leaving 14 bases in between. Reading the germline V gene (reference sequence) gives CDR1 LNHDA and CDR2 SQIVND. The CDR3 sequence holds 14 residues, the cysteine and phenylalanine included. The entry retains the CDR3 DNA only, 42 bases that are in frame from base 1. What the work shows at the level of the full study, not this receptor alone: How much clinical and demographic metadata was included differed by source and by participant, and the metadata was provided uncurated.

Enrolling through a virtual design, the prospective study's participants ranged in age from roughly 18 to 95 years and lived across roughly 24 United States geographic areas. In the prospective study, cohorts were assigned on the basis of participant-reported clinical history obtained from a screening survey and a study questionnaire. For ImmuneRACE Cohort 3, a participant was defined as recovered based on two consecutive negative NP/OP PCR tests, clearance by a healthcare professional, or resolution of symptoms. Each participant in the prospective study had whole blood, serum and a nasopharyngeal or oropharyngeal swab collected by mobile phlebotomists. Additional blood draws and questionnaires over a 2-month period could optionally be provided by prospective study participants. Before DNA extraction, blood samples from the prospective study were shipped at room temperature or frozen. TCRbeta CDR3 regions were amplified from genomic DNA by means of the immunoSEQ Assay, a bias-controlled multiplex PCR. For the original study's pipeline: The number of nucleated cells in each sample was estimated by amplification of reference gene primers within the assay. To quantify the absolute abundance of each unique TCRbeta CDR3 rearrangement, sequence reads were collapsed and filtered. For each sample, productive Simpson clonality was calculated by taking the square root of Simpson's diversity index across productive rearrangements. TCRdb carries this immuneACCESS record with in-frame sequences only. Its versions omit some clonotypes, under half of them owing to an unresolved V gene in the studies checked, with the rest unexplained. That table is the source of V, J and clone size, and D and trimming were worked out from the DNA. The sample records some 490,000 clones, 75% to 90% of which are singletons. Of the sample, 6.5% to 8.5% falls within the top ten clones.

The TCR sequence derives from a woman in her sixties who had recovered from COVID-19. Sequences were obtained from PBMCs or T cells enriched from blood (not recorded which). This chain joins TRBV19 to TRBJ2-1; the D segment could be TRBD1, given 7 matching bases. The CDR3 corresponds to CASTEGAVYNEQFF. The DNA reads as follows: TGTGCCAGTACGGAGGGGGCTGTATACAATGAGCAGTTCTTC.